Described below is a single T cell receptor beta chain sequence and its context. This entry belongs to a study of blood T cell repertoires in COVID-19. As for the study in general: From the United States, Italy and Spain came samples of acute and convalescent COVID-19. The cDNA or gDNA used as material had been derived from T cells, B-cell-depleted T cells, or PBMCs.

This CDR3 is built from 12 residues. The germline gives CDR1 SGDLS, CDR2 YYNGEE. Trimming cost V 4 bases and J 2 bases, with 5 bases left between them. In the original workflow: Estimates of nucleated cell counts were drawn from the amplification of reference gene primers. Method: immunoSEQ multiplex PCR; TCRdb's copy keeps in-frame clones and lacks some. Clonal size and the V and J genes are those of that table, whereas D and trimming came from the DNA. The sample has some 99,000 clones, roughly 80% seen once. Sequencing was carried out using peripheral blood. This TCR derives from a human donor in a cohort sampled during active or convalescent COVID-19. The chain recombines TRBV9 with TRBJ2-3; D gene uncertain. CDR3 in DNA: TGTGCCAGCAGCCAATTCACAGATACGCAGTATTTT. It yields the protein CASSQFTDTQYF.